The rows below give T cell receptor beta chains drawn from one sample of a study of post-analysis software for immune sequencing data. TCRdb used MiXCR to reprocess the PCR reads, holding one entry per CDR3 protein. The table has under 650,000 distinct CDR3 sequences, 40% to 50% seen once. Sequencing input: blood. The receptors originated from a girl between 10 and 17 years old with multiple sclerosis. CDR3s include the opening cysteine and the closing phenylalanine or tryptophan. D genes are given only for firm matches. Rows may omit the clone size; those that give it use once, few, many or a size class.

>TRBJ2-3|TRBD2|-|TRBV4-1
TGCGCCAGCAGCCAAGTTTCGGGAGGGTCCCGCACAGATACGCGGTATTTT
CASSQVSGGSRTDTRYF
>TRBJ2-5|-|-|TRBV12-3/TRBV12-4
TGTGCCAGCAGCTTTACCCCGCGGTTCGGAGGGGAGACCCAGTACTTC
CASSFTPRFGGETQYF
>TRBJ2-7|-|few|TRBV6-5
TGTGCCATTCCCTGGGACACAATGACCTACGAGCAGTACTTC
CAIPWDTMTYEQYF
>TRBJ2-3|-|few|TRBV12-3/TRBV12-4
TGTGCCAGCAGTTTCGACTCCGATACGCAGTATTTT
CASSFDSDTQYF
>TRBJ2-1|TRBD2|-|TRBV3-1
TGTGCCAGCGGGGGCGGGAGGGGGAAATCCTACAATGAGCAGTTCTTC
CASGGGRGKSYNEQFF
>TRBJ2-3|TRBD2|once|TRBV4-2
TGTGCCAGCAGCCAAGTCGGAGCGGGGGGCCGCACAGATACGCAGTATTTT
CASSQVGAGGRTDTQYF
>TRBJ2-3|TRBD2|-|TRBV5-1
TGCGCCTGCAGCTTGGGCGATTATTGGACTAGCGGGGGCTCTGCAGATACGCAGTATTTT
CACSLGDYWTSGGSADTQYF
>TRBJ2-6|-|-|TRBV5-1
TGCGCCAGCAGGGCCAAGATGTCAGGGGCCAACGTCCTGACTTTC
CASRAKMSGANVLTF
>TRBJ1-2|TRBD1|-|TRBV5-1
TGCGCCAGCAGCCTTCTCGGGACAGGGCGGACCTATGGCTACACCTTC
CASSLLGTGRTYGYTF
>TRBJ2-6|TRBD1|many|TRBV6-4
TGTGCCAGCAGTGGGACAGGGGGCTCTGGGGCCAACGTCCTGACTTTC
CASSGTGGSGANVLTF
>TRBJ1-5|-|-|TRBV4-2
TGTGCCAGCAGCCAAGAGGAGAGCAATCAGCCCCAGCATTTT
CASSQEESNQPQHF
>TRBJ1-2|-|few|TRBV20-1
TGCAGTGCTAGAGTAGGTGGAGATTACACCTTC
CSARVGGDYTF
>TRBJ2-7|TRBD2|-|TRBV6-1
TGTGCCAGCACCGTCGGGGGAGGGCCCTCCTACGAGCAGTACTTC
CASTVGGGPSYEQYF
>TRBJ2-7|TRBD1|-|TRBV7-8
TGTGCCGGCAGCCCGAGGACAGGGCGAGGAACCTACGAGCAGTACTTC
CAGSPRTGRGTYEQYF
>TRBJ2-7|TRBD1|-|TRBV7-9
TGTGCCCTCCGAACCCGGGACAGCGAGCAGTACTTC
CALRTRDSEQYF
>TRBJ2-7|-|-|TRBV12-3/TRBV12-4
TGTGCCAGCAGTTTAGCGGTGGTTAGGAGGGGCGAGCAGTACTTC
CASSLAVVRRGEQYF
>TRBJ1-1|TRBD1|many|TRBV5-1
TGCGCCAGCAGCCCGGGGACAGAGGTTGAAGCTTTCTTT
CASSPGTEVEAFF
>TRBJ2-5|-|few|TRBV4-1
TGCGCCAGCAGCCAAGATAGGGCCAACAAAAGGTGGTACTTC
CASSQDRANKRWYF
>TRBJ1-2|-|-|TRBV6-5
TGTGCCAGCAGTTACCGGGAGGCCCTCTATGGCTACACCTTC
CASSYREALYGYTF
>TRBJ2-5|TRBD1|-|TRBV20-1
TGCAGTGCTAGATGGGGACAGAACCGCGAGCGGTACTTC
CSARWGQNRERYF
>TRBJ2-2|TRBD1|-|TRBV24-1
TGTGCCACCAGTGATCCGGGACAGGGGATAACCGGGGAGCTGTTTTTT
CATSDPGQGITGELFF
>TRBJ2-5|-|-|TRBV29-1
TGCAGCGTTGAAGGAGAGGGAGCCCAACGAGAGACCCAGTACTTC
CSVEGEGAQRETQYF
>TRBJ2-5|TRBD2|-|TRBV5-1
TGCGCCAGCAGAGCGGGAGCGGGGGGAGAGACCCAGTACTTC
CASRAGAGGETQYF
>TRBJ2-3|-|few|TRBV21-1
TGTGCCAGCAGCGCCCGACTAGGCGGCGCAGATACGCAGTATTTT
CASSARLGGADTQYF
>TRBJ2-5|TRBD1|-|TRBV12-3/TRBV12-4
TGTGCCAGCAGTTTAGAGGCAGGGGGTCAGCCCCAGTACTTC
CASSLEAGGQPQYF
>TRBJ2-1|TRBD2|few|TRBV27
TGTGCCAGCAGTTCTAGCGGGAGGTACAATGAGCAGTTCTTC
CASSSSGRYNEQFF
>TRBJ2-3|TRBD2|-|TRBV10-3
TGTGCCATCAGTGAGTCGGTGACTAGCGGGCCGGATACAGATACGCAGTATTTT
CAISESVTSGPDTDTQYF
>TRBJ2-2|-|-|TRBV5-1
TGCGCCAGCAGCCGGGCCAACACCGGGGAGCTGTTTTTT
CASSRANTGELFF
>TRBJ1-1|-|-|TRBV27
TGTGCCAGCAGTTTGATTTCGTTTGGTACACTGGCTGAAGCTTTCTTT
CASSLISFGTLAEAFF
>TRBJ2-1|-|-|TRBV9
TGTGCCAGCAGCGGCCACGGTGAGCAGTTCTTC
CASSGHGEQFF
>TRBJ1-1|-|few|TRBV5-4
TGTGCCAGCAGCCCCCCCGGGACAAGGAACACTGAAGCTTTCTTT
CASSPPGTRNTEAFF
>TRBJ2-3|TRBD2|-|TRBV7-9
TGTGCCAGCAGCTCCTTGAGGACGACTAGCACAGATACGCGGTATTTT
CASSSLRTTSTDTRYF
>TRBJ2-7|TRBD1|-|TRBV29-1
TGCAGCGTTGAAGGGGACAGGGGCCCCTACGAGCAGTACTTC
CSVEGDRGPYEQYF
>TRBJ2-1|TRBD1|-|TRBV5-1
TGCGCCAGCAGCTTGGATCGGGACAGGGGGCTGAATGAGCAGTTCTTC
CASSLDRDRGLNEQFF
>TRBJ1-1|TRBD1|few|TRBV20-1
TGCAGTGTTCCCGGGACAGGGGTAGGAACTGAAGCTTTCTTT
CSVPGTGVGTEAFF
>TRBJ2-7|TRBD2|-|TRBV5-6
TGTGCCAGCAGAGCAGCGGGAGCGGGGTCCTACGAGCAGTACTTC
CASRAAGAGSYEQYF
>TRBJ2-5|-|-|TRBV3-1
TGTGCCAGCAGCCAAGGGGCAGTCCAAGAGACCCAGTACTTC
CASSQGAVQETQYF
>TRBJ2-3|-|few|TRBV20-1
TGCAGTGCTAGAGAGGGTAGGACTCCTACCGGGAATACGCAGTATTTT
CSAREGRTPTGNTQYF
>TRBJ2-3|-|few|TRBV20-1
TGCAGTGCCATCGGGCGTCAGCGCCTTAGAGCAGATACGCAGTATTTT
CSAIGRQRLRADTQYF
>TRBJ2-1|TRBD1|-|TRBV6-4
TGTGCCAGCAGTGGGACAGGGGGTTCCTACAATGAGCAGTTCTTC
CASSGTGGSYNEQFF
>TRBJ2-5|-|few|TRBV24-1
TGTGCCACCAGTGATACCGTGGAGACCCAGTACTTC
CATSDTVETQYF
>TRBJ2-5|-|-|TRBV7-9
TGTGCCAGCAGCTTAGCCTACAGGGCCCACCAAGAGACCCAGTACTTC
CASSLAYRAHQETQYF
>TRBJ2-5|TRBD2|many|TRBV4-2
TGTGCCAGCAGCCAAGGCCGGGGGGAACTAGCGGGGGAAGAAGAGACCCAGTACTTC
CASSQGRGELAGEEETQYF
>TRBJ2-7|-|-|TRBV12-3/TRBV12-4
TGTGCCACCAAGGAGAAGTGGACCTACGAGCAGTACTTC
CATKEKWTYEQYF
>TRBJ1-5|-|-|TRBV18
TGTGCCAGCTCACCAGGAGGGTTTTATCAGCCCCAGCATTTT
CASSPGGFYQPQHF
>TRBJ2-7|-|-|TRBV10-3
TGTGCCATCAGTGCCCCAGGGAAGCCCTACGAGCAGTACTTC
CAISAPGKPYEQYF
>TRBJ2-7|-|-|TRBV10-3
TGTGCCATCAGTGATCACGGCAGCTCCTACGGGCAGTACTTC
CAISDHGSSYGQYF
>TRBJ2-4|TRBD2|-|TRBV2
TGTGCCAGCATTGGACTAGCGGGAGTATCCCTCGTTCCGGCCAAAAACATTCAGTACTTC
CASIGLAGVSLVPAKNIQYF
>TRBJ2-3|-|-|TRBV5-5
TGTGCCAGCAGCCCAGACATATTAGTGTCACGGAAAGATACGCAGTATTTT
CASSPDILVSRKDTQYF
>TRBJ2-1|TRBD1|-|TRBV12-3/TRBV12-4
TGTGCCAGCAGTTTAGCGCAGGGGGCCTTCAATGAGCAGTTCTTC
CASSLAQGAFNEQFF